A few counts support the clone carrying this T cell receptor beta chain. What it recognizes is unknown. This sample was included in a study of read filtering for tumor transcriptome and immune sequencing. Study-wide background: Patients were approximately 18 male and about 14 female, mean age 65.9 years, range about 47 to 85. Transcriptome libraries were built from DNase-treated RNA.

The library was built from roughly 400 ng RNA with molecular barcoded adaptors for alpha/delta and beta/gamma chains. TCRdb independently ran MiXCR on the reads; one entry per CDR3 protein. The sample contains under 150,000 distinct CDR3 sequences, roughly 13% of which appear only once. The ends were cut back, 1 base at V and 7 bases at J, with 8 bases in the middle. Germline V gene sequence: CDR1 SGHTA, CDR2 FQGNSA. This CDR3 has 13 amino acids. Overall study findings and caveats: This fraction held mixed bone marrow immune cells after CD138-negative sorting.

The V and J genes are TRBV7-2 and TRBJ2-1; D call uncertain. The TCR was taken from a donor at least 40 years old with multiple myeloma. Material for sequencing was a population of CD138-negative cells sorted from bone marrow. The CDR3 DNA sequence: TGTGCCAGCAGCTTAGAACAGAGAAATGAGCAGTTCTTC. This translates into CASSLEQRNEQFF. The full variable domain, rest sourced from reference TRBV7-2 and TRBJ2-1, is GAGVSQSPSNKVTEKGKDVELRCDPISGHTALYWYRQSLGQGLEFLIYFQGNSAPDKSGLPSDRFSAERTGGSVSTLTIQRTQQEDSAVYLCASSLEQRNEQFFGPGTRLTVL.